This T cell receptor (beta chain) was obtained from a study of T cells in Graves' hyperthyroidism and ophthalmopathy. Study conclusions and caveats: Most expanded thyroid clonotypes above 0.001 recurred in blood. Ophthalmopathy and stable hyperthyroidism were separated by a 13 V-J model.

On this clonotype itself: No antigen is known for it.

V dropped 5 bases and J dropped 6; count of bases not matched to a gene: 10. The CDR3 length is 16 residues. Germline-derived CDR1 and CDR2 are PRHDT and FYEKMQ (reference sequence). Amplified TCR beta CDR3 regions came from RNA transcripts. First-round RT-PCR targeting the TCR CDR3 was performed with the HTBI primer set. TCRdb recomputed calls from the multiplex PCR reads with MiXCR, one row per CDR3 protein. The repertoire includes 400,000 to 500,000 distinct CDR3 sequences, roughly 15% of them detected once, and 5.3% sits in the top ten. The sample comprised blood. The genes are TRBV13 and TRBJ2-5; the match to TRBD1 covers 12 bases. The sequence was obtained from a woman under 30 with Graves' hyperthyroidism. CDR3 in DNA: TGTGCCAGCAGCGCCGGGACAGGGGGCTTGTTGAAGACCCAGTACTTC. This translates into CASSAGTGGLLKTQYF. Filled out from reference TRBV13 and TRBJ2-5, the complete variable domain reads AAGVIQSPRHLIKEKRETATLKCYPIPRHDTVYWYQQGPGQDPQFLISFYEKMQSDKGSIPDRFSAQQFSDYHSELNMSSLELGDSALYFCASSAGTGGLLKTQYFGPGTRLLVL.